This TCR beta chain was sequenced during a study of T-cell memory formation after mild COVID-19. Study summary: Largely, TCR clusters stayed within a single donor. Regarding the study as a whole: Those CD4+ clones that contracted were mainly in CM and EM (CD8+ ones in EMRA). Memory sampled before infection contained some responding clones, suggesting cross-reactive memory joined. Contracting clones from day 15 to 85 showed balanced CD4/CD8; later expanders favored CD4+.

About this clonotype: What it recognizes is unknown.

Using its own MiXCR run on the 5' RACE reads, TCRdb lists one record per CDR3 protein. The sample has 190,000 or so distinct CDR3 sequences; about a fifth are singletons. This CDR3 is built from 16 residues. Germline CDR1 and CDR2: LGHDT and YNNKEL (reference sequence). J was trimmed by 4 bases and V by 1 base; bases with no gene match: 9. The source of this sequence is an adult woman who had mild COVID-19 (a few samples of this study predate the infection). Cell type and time point are not known. V usage is TRBV3-1 and J usage is TRBJ1-1; 7 bases line up with TRBD1. Sequenced sample: PBMCs or a T cell subset sorted from them (not recorded which). The CDR3 bases are TGTGCCAGCAGCCAAGGAGCAACAGGGGCTGGCACTGAAGCTTTCTTT. The encoded protein is CASSQGATGAGTEAFF.